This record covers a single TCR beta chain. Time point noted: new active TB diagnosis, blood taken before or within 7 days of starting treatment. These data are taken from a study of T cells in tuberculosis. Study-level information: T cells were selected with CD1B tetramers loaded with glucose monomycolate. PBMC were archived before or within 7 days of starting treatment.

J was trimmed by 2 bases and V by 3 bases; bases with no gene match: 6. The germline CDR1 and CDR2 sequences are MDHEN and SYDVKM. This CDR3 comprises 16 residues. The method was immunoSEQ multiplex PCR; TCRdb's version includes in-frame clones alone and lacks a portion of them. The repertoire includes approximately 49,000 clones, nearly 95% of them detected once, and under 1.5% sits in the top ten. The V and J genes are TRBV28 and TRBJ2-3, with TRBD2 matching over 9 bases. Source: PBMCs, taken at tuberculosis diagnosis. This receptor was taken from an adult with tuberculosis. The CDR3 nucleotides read TGTGCCAGCAGTTTTATAGCGGGAGAGAACACAGATACGCAGTATTTT. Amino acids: CASSFIAGENTDTQYF.